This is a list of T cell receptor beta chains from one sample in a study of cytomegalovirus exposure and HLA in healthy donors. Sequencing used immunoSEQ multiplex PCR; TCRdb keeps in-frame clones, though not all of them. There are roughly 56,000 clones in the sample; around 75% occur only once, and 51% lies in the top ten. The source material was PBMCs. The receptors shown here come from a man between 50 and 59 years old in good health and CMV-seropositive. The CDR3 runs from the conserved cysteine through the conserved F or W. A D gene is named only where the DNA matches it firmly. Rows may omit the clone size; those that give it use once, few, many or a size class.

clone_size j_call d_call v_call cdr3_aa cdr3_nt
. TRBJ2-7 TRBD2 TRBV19 CASSIGGTSIEQYF TGTGCCAGTAGTATAGGCGGGACTAGCATCGAGCAGTACTTC
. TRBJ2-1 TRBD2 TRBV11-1 CASSGNTGTSGRNEQFF TGTGCCAGCAGCGGGAATACCGGGACTAGCGGGAGAAATGAGCAGTTCTTC
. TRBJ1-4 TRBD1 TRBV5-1 CASSSNAGGSEKLFF TGCGCCAGCAGCTCCAATGCAGGGGGCAGTGAAAAACTGTTTTTT
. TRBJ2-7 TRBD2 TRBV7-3 CASSRDYSYEQYF TGTGCCAGCAGCCGGGACTATTCCTACGAGCAGTACTTC
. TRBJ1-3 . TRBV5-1 CASSRTGISGNTIYF TGCGCCAGCAGCCGTACAGGAATCTCTGGAAACACCATATATTTT
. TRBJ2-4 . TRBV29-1 CSVLDRQKNIQYF TGCAGCGTCCTTGACAGACAGAAAAACATTCAGTACTTC
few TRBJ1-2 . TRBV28 CASSSGSRGTF TGTGCCAGCAGTTCCGGGTCGCGAGGGACCTTC
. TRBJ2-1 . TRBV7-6 CASSLDSRDGSLYNEQFF TGTGCCAGCAGCTTAGATTCCAGGGACGGGAGCCTCTACAATGAGCAGTTCTTC
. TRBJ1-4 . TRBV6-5 CASGPYGKLFF TGTGCCTCCGGTCCTTATGGAAAACTGTTTTTT
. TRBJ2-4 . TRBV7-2 CASSLAREQNIQYF TGTGCCAGCAGCCTCGCCCGGGAGCAAAACATTCAGTACTTC
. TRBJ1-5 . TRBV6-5 CASSRQKNQPQHF TGTGCCAGCAGTCGACAGAAGAATCAGCCCCAGCATTTT
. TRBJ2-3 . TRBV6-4 CASSDSSASTDTQYF TGTGCCAGCAGTGACTCCAGCGCTAGCACAGATACGCAGTATTTT
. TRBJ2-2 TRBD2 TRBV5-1 CASSPDPSGGNPGELFF TGCGCCAGCAGCCCAGACCCTAGCGGGGGTAACCCCGGGGAGCTGTTTTTT
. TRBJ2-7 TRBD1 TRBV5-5 CASSSSGGPYEQYF TGTGCCAGCAGCTCCTCAGGGGGACCCTACGAGCAGTACTTC
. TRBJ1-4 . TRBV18 CASSPEAGRPNEKLFF TGTGCCAGCTCCCCGGAGGCGGGACGGCCGAATGAAAAACTGTTTTTT
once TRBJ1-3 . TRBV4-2 CASSQGSGYGNTIYF TGTGCCAGCAGCCAAGGTTCGGGGTACGGAAACACCATATATTTT
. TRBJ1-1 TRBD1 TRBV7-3 CASSYRQGRDTEAFF TGTGCCAGCAGCTACCGACAGGGAAGGGACACTGAAGCTTTCTTT
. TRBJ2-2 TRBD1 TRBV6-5 CASSWTGEAGELFF TGTGCCAGCAGCTGGACAGGGGAGGCCGGGGAGCTGTTTTTT
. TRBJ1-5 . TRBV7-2 CASSPGIGGPQHF TGTGCCAGCAGCCCCGGGATTGGCGGGCCCCAGCATTTT
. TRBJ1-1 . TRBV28 CASSLLAGPEAFF TGTGCCAGCAGTCTCCTCGCGGGCCCTGAAGCTTTCTTT
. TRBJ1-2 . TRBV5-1 CASRPRTVLGGNYGYTF TGCGCCAGCAGGCCACGGACGGTTCTAGGAGGGAACTATGGCTACACCTTC
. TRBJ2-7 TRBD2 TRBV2 CASSEFSGRAAEQYF TGTGCCAGCAGTGAATTTAGCGGGAGGGCGGCCGAGCAGTACTTC
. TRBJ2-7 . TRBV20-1 CSAAGDDEQYF TGCAGTGCCGCAGGGGACGACGAGCAGTACTTC
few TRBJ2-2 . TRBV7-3 CASSSHALTGELFF TGTGCCAGCAGCTCCCACGCGCTCACCGGGGAGCTGTTTTTT
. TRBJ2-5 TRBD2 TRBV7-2 CASSPPGGGQETQYF TGTGCCAGCAGCCCCCCGGGGGGGGGCCAGGAGACCCAGTACTTC
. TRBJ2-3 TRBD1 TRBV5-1 CASSGTGGTDTQYF TGCGCCAGCAGCGGAACAGGGGGCACAGATACGCAGTATTTT
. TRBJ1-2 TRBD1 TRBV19 CASSTWDRPNYGYTF TGTGCCAGTAGTACCTGGGACAGACCTAACTATGGCTACACCTTC
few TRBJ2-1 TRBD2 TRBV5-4 CASSSGTSGGRYNEQFF TGTGCCAGCAGCTCCGGGACTAGCGGGGGGCGATACAATGAGCAGTTCTTC
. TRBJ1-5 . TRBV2 CASSQGVGDSQPQHF TGTGCCAGCAGTCAAGGGGTAGGGGATTCTCAGCCCCAGCATTTT
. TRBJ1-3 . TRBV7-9 CASSPAGGNTIYF TGTGCCAGCAGCCCAGCAGGGGGAAACACCATATATTTT
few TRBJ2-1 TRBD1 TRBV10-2 CASRGTGPYNEQFF TGCGCCAGCAGGGGGACAGGACCATACAATGAGCAGTTCTTC
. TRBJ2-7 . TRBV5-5 CASRHGTGSGQYF TGTGCCAGCAGACACGGCACGGGGTCCGGGCAGTACTTC
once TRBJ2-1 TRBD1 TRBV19 CASSMVRQGKNEQFF TGTGCCAGTAGTATGGTGAGACAGGGTAAGAATGAGCAGTTCTTC
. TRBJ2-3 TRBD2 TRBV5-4 CASSLTGGPADTQYF TGTGCCAGCAGCTTGACGGGGGGGCCGGCAGATACGCAGTATTTT
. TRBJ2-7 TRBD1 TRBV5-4 CASRMTGGEQYF TGTGCCAGCAGAATGACAGGGGGCGAGCAGTACTTC
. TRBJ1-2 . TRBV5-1 CASSLDGHYYGYTF TGCGCCAGCAGCCTTGACGGACACTACTATGGCTACACCTTC
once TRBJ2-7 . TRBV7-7 CASSERGYEQYF TGTGCCAGCAGCGAAAGGGGGTACGAGCAGTACTTC
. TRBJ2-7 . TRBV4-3 CASSQVYGEVYEQYF TGCGCCAGCAGCCAAGTTTATGGGGAGGTCTACGAGCAGTACTTC
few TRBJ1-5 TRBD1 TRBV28 CASGQGIDQPQHF TGTGCCAGCGGACAGGGTATCGATCAGCCCCAGCATTTT
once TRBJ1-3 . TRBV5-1 CASSLVSASSGNTIYF TGCGCCAGCAGCTTGGTGTCCGCGAGCTCTGGAAACACCATATATTTT
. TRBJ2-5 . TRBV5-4 CASSLGLKETQYF TGTGCCAGCAGCTTGGGACTAAAAGAGACCCAGTACTTC
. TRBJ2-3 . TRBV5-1 CASSELATTDTQYF TGCGCCAGCAGCGAATTAGCGACCACAGATACGCAGTATTTT
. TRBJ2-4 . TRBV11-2 CASSLAVAKNIQYF TGTGCCAGCAGCTTAGCGGTAGCCAAAAACATTCAGTACTTC
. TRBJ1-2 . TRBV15 CATSSPRQKTNYGYTF TGTGCCACCAGCAGCCCCCGACAGAAAACTAACTATGGCTACACCTTC